One sample yielded the 27 T cell receptor beta chains listed below, sequenced in a study of preoperative IRX-2 immunotherapy in early breast cancer. Clones were sequenced by immunoSEQ multiplex PCR, and TCRdb holds only the in-frame ones, with some missing. Of 250 to 300 clones detected, over 75% appear once; the ten largest clones hold around 13%. Treatment indicated: preoperative locoregional IRX-2 cytokine immunotherapy. The source was normal tissue next to the tumor, collected from a patient treated with IRX-2 immunotherapy. All receptors come from a human donor with breast cancer.

The V gene is TRBV11-3, the J gene TRBJ2-1; weak D call: TRBD2 (8 bases). Trimming cost V 2 bases and J 8 bases, with 16 bases left between them. Germline CDR1 and CDR2: SGHNT and YENEEA. The CDR3 is 15 amino acids. The CDR3 nucleotides are TGTGCCAGCAGCTTACAGGGGGGACTAGGATATGAGCAGTTCTTC. Residues: CASSLQGGLGYEQFF. Drawing the rest from reference TRBV11-3 and TRBJ2-1, the complete variable domain is EAGVVQSPRYKIIEKKQPVAFWCNPISGHNTLYWYLQNLGQGPELLIRYENEEAVDDSQLPKDRFSAERLKGVDSTLKIQPAELGDSAVYLCASSLQGGLGYEQFFGPGTRLTVL.

This clone has just a few counts. The chain couples TRBV28 to TRBJ2-5; TRBD1 matches 10 bases. The germline V gene has CDR1 MDHEN and CDR2 SYDVKM. This CDR3 contains 14 residues. Trimming cost V 11 bases and J 4 bases; bases outside gene matches: 10. Written as DNA, the CDR3 is TGTGCCGGAAGTAAGGGACAGGGGCGAGAGACCCAGTACTTC. Translated: CAGSKGQGRETQYF.

The chain is built from TRBV6-8 and TRBJ2-7, with a tentative D call TRBD2 (6 bases). The germline V gene has CDR1 MNHGY and CDR2 SAAAGT. Trimming removed 4 bases at V and 9 bases at J, with 13 bases between. The CDR3 runs to 12 residues. In DNA, the CDR3 is TGTGCCAGCAGTTTATACGGGGGAGGGCAGTACTTC. Residues: CASSLYGGGQYF.

CDR3 DNA sequence: TGCGCCAGCAGCTTGGAGGGGGGACTAGGCGAGAGCTCCTACAATGAGCAGTTCTTC. Translation gives CASSLEGGLGESSYNEQFF. The J gene is TRBJ2-1, the V gene TRBV4-1; 8 bases map to TRBD2. Trimming removed 5 bases from V and 0 bases from J; junction bases left unmatched: 15. The CDR3 runs 19 residues. Germline V gene lookup returns CDR1 MGHRA and CDR2 YSYEKL.

The chain joins TRBV28 to TRBJ2-3, with 9 bases that match TRBD1. This CDR3 has 18 residues. After removal of 4 bases from V and 4 bases from J, the junction contained 15 bases not matched to a gene. CDR1 MDHEN and CDR2 SYDVKM come from the germline V gene. CDR3 in DNA: TGTGCCAGCAGTTACCTCCTTTCCGGGACAGGGAATTCAGATACGCAGTATTTT. This codes for CASSYLLSGTGNSDTQYF. Variable domain in full (rest from reference TRBV28 and TRBJ2-3): DVKVTQSSRYLVKRTGEKVFLECVQDMDHENMFWYRQDPGLGLRLIYFSYDVKMKEKGDIPEGYSVSREKKERFSLILESASTNQTSMYLCASSYLLSGTGNSDTQYFGPGTRLTVL.

The genes are TRBV19 and TRBJ2-5, with 7 bases lining up with TRBD2. The J segment lost 1 base and the V segment lost 5 bases, leaving 7 bases of the junction unmatched. CDR3 size: 15 residues. Germline CDR1 and CDR2: LNHDA and SQIVND (reference sequence). CDR3 in amino acids: CASSEGGLVQETQYF. The CDR3 nucleotides read TGTGCCAGTAGTGAGGGTGGACTAGTCCAAGAGACCCAGTACTTC. Supplemented by reference TRBV19 and TRBJ2-5, the full variable domain reads DGGITQSPKYLFRKEGQNVTLSCEQNLNHDAMYWYRQDPGQGLRLIYYSQIVNDFQKGDIAEGYSVSREKKESFPLTVTSAQKNPTAFYLCASSEGGLVQETQYFGPGTRLLVL.

The chain has TRBV6-8 and TRBJ2-7; D is possibly TRBD1 (5 bases). This CDR3 region has 14 residues. The V end lost 6 bases, the J end lost 0 bases, and 12 bases lay between the germline ends. Germline CDR1 and CDR2: MNHGY and SAAAGT. The CDR3: CASRLQASSYEQYF. CDR3 sequence (DNA): TGTGCCAGCAGATTACAGGCAAGCTCCTACGAGCAGTACTTC.

This CDR3 reads CASSHPIPGLEAFF. In DNA form, the CDR3 reads TGTGCCAGTTCACATCCTATCCCGGGACTTGAAGCTTTCTTT. The J gene is TRBJ1-1, the V gene TRBV19; D is perhaps TRBD1 (5 bases). Trimming took off 8 bases at V and 7 bases at J, with 20 bases between the two ends. This CDR3 has 14 residues. CDR1 LNHDA and CDR2 SQIVND come from the germline V gene (reference sequence).

This clone is a singleton in its sample. The chain recombines TRBV19 with TRBJ1-1, with D unclear. There are 13 residues in the CDR3. Per the germline V gene, CDR1 is LNHDA and CDR2 is SQIVND (reference sequence). V was clipped by 6 bases and J by 3 bases, with 11 bases between them. DNA for the CDR3: TGTGCCAGTAGACCCGAGTGGTACACTGAAGCTTTCTTT. This sequence encodes CASRPEWYTEAFF.

The J gene is TRBJ2-3, the V gene TRBV19; D unresolved. The CDR3 runs 15 residues. V lost 3 bases and J lost 2, with 12 bases in between. Looked up from germline, CDR1 is LNHDA and CDR2 is SQIVND (reference sequence). The CDR3 sequence is CASSIGQKFTDTQYF. In nucleotides, the CDR3 is TGTGCCAGTAGTATCGGCCAGAAATTCACAGATACGCAGTATTTT.

This chain joins TRBV1 and TRBJ2-1; TRBD2 was called by the table and not checked on the DNA. TRBV1 corresponds to a pseudogene. The CDR3 extends over 16 amino acids. The CDR3 is CASSLDGVAGEKRQFF. Here the CDR3 DNA reads TGCGCCAGCAGCCTAGATGGGGTAGCGGGGGAAAAAAGGCAGTTCTTC.

The J gene is TRBJ2-3, the V gene TRBV19; D may be TRBD2 (6 bases). CDR3 length: 15 residues. Trimming took 4 bases from V and 0 from J, leaving 11 bases between them. In germline, CDR1 is LNHDA, CDR2 SQIVND (reference sequence). The CDR3 DNA is TGTGCCAGTAGTACCCCTAGCGTGAGCACAGATACGCAGTATTTT. It specifies CASSTPSVSTDTQYF.

The V call is TRBV7-6, the J call TRBJ2-3, with a possible D match to TRBD2 (5 bases). The CDR3 sequence is 16 residues long. Germline V gives CDR1 SGHVS, CDR2 FNYEAQ. Trimming stripped 2 bases from V and 2 bases from J, with 14 bases between. Here the CDR3 reads CASSLSASSPTDTQYF. Here the CDR3 DNA reads TGTGCCAGCAGCTTATCAGCTAGCTCTCCCACAGATACGCAGTATTTT.

This chain links TRBV11-3 with TRBJ1-3; a weak D match, TRBD1 (5 bases). This CDR3 contains 14 residues. Trimming took off 3 bases at V and 2 bases at J, with 8 bases between the two ends. Looked up from germline, CDR1 is SGHNT and CDR2 is YENEEA. CDR3 protein: CASSLGGTGNTIYF. The CDR3 DNA reads as TGTGCCAGCAGCTTGGGGGGGACTGGAAACACCATATATTTT. Together with reference TRBV11-3 and TRBJ1-3, the CDR3 gives the full variable domain: EAGVVQSPRYKIIEKKQPVAFWCNPISGHNTLYWYLQNLGQGPELLIRYENEEAVDDSQLPKDRFSAERLKGVDSTLKIQPAELGDSAVYLCASSLGGTGNTIYFGEGSWLTVV.

This chain connects TRBV6-8 to TRBJ2-1; TRBD1 matches at 11 bases. This CDR3 contains 15 residues. Trimming at V came to 6 bases and at J to 8 bases, leaving 9 bases not matched to a gene. In germline, CDR1 is MNHGY, CDR2 SAAAGT. CDR3: CASSKRGQGEYEQFF. DNA for the CDR3: TGTGCCAGCAGCAAACGGGGACAGGGGGAATATGAGCAGTTCTTC.

This chain links TRBV10-2 with TRBJ2-7; 9 bases match TRBD1. V shed 4 bases, J shed 6 bases, and the junction held 4 bases outside the gene matches. The CDR3 has 13 residues. Germline assignment: CDR1 WSHSY and CDR2 SAAADI. The CDR3 region has the DNA TGCGCCAGCAGTGGGACAGGGGCCCGCGAGCAGTACTTC. It codes for CASSGTGAREQYF.

The chain has TRBV5-1 and TRBJ2-1, with 8 bases matching TRBD2. Germline CDR1 reads SGHRS; CDR2 reads YFSETQ. This CDR3 has 15 amino acids. V was pared by 0 bases and J by 2 bases, with 1 base of the junction left unmatched. The CDR3 DNA sequence: TGCGCCAGCAGCTTGGCCGGGGGGGCCTACAATGAGCAGTTCTTC. Its protein is CASSLAGGAYNEQFF.

Written as DNA, the CDR3 is TGCGCCAGCAGTGAACAGGGTCTCTATGGCTACACCTTC. The encoded protein is CASSEQGLYGYTF. The chain links TRBV10-2 to TRBJ1-2, with D maybe TRBD1 (6 bases). V was trimmed by 3 bases and J by 4 bases, leaving 9 bases between them. Germline assignment: CDR1 WSHSY and CDR2 SAAADI. This CDR3 has 13 amino acids.

The chain recombines TRBV19 with TRBJ1-2, with 7 nucleotides matching TRBD1. The CDR3 has 13 residues. Germline V gene sequence: CDR1 LNHDA, CDR2 SQIVND (reference sequence). V gave up 5 bases and J gave up 4 bases; unmatched junction bases: 4. CDR3 nucleotide sequence: TGTGCCAGTAGTGGACAGGACTCCTATGGCTACACCTTC. This translates into CASSGQDSYGYTF.

CDR3 bases: TGTGCCTGGTCGAGACAGAACACCGGGGAGCTGTTTTTT. As protein: CAWSRQNTGELFF. The rearrangement joins TRBV30 to TRBJ2-2, with D unresolved. V was trimmed by 5 bases and J by 1 base, leaving 8 bases between them. CDR1 is GTSNPN and CDR2 is SVGIG in the germline V gene (reference sequence). This CDR3 is 13 amino acids long.

The chain employs TRBV19 and TRBJ1-1; 8 positions agree with TRBD1. CDR3 size: 16 residues. Germline V lookup: CDR1 LNHDA, CDR2 SQIVND (reference sequence). J gave up 0 bases and V 3 bases, and 6 bases lay outside the gene matches. The CDR3 DNA sequence: TGTGCCAGTAGTATTCCACAGGGGGGTTTGAACACTGAAGCTTTCTTT. This encodes CASSIPQGGLNTEAFF. Drawing the rest from reference TRBV19 and TRBJ1-1, the complete variable domain is DGGITQSPKYLFRKEGQNVTLSCEQNLNHDAMYWYRQDPGQGLRLIYYSQIVNDFQKGDIAEGYSVSREKKESFPLTVTSAQKNPTAFYLCASSIPQGGLNTEAFFGQGTRLTVV.

This rearrangement joins TRBV30 to TRBJ2-2, with D possibly matching TRBD2 (6 bases). The V gene lost 0 bases and the J gene lost 5 bases, with 7 bases spanning the gap. CDR1 and CDR2 (germline): GTSNPN, SVGIG (reference sequence). This CDR3 is built from 13 residues. The CDR3: CAWSVGRTGELFF. The CDR3, as DNA: TGTGCCTGGAGTGTAGGGAGGACCGGGGAGCTGTTTTTT.

The genes are TRBV6-8 and TRBJ1-2; a possible D gene is TRBD1 (5 bases). Trimming left V 2 bases short and J 4 bases short, with 14 bases between. CDR3 length equals 15 residues. The V gene's germline CDR1 is MNHGY and CDR2 SAAAGT. CDR3 DNA: TGTGCCAGCAGTTACCAACAGGATCCCAGCTATGGCTACACCTTC. Amino acids: CASSYQQDPSYGYTF.

The chain links TRBV11-3 to TRBJ2-3; D gene unclear. The CDR3 has 15 residues. The germline gives CDR1 SGHNT, CDR2 YENEEA. Trimming stripped 4 bases from V and 0 bases from J, with 11 bases between. The CDR3 DNA sequence: TGTGCCAGCAGCTGGTATGATCTAAGCACAGATACGCAGTATTTT. It translates to CASSWYDLSTDTQYF.

The chain combines TRBV5-1 with TRBJ1-5; TRBD1 matches at 11 bases. Germline V CDR1 and CDR2: SGHRS, YFSETQ. This CDR3 contains 15 residues. V dropped 3 bases and J dropped 5; count of bases not matched to a gene: 4. The CDR3 reads CASSSGQGAYQPQHF. The CDR3 DNA reads TGCGCCAGCAGCTCCGGACAGGGGGCTTATCAGCCCCAGCATTTT.

The gene calls are TRBV5-1 and TRBJ1-3; no reliable D call. CDR3 length: 17 residues. V gave up 4 bases and J gave up 1 base, with 18 bases separating them. CDR1 SGHRS and CDR2 YFSETQ come from the germline V gene. CDR3 DNA: TGCGCCAGCAGCCCGCAAGGAGGTGGTAGTTCTGGAAACACCATATATTTT. This encodes CASSPQGGGSSGNTIYF. Full variable domain (rest looked up from reference TRBV5-1 and TRBJ1-3): KAGVTQTPRYLIKTRGQQVTLSCSPISGHRSVSWYQQTPGQGLQFLFEYFSETQRNKGNFPGRFSGRQFSNSRSEMNVSTLELGDSALYLCASSPQGGGSSGNTIYFGEGSWLTVV.

V is TRBV6-8 and J is TRBJ2-2; 15 bases fit TRBD2. Germline V gene sequence: CDR1 MNHGY, CDR2 SAAAGT. The CDR3 is 18 amino acids. With 10 bases clipped from V and 1 base from J, the junction kept 10 bases outside the gene matches. The CDR3 DNA sequence: TGTGCCACCACCCATGGACTAGCGGGGGGGGTGAACACCGGGGAGCTGTTTTTT. Amino acids: CATTHGLAGGVNTGELFF.